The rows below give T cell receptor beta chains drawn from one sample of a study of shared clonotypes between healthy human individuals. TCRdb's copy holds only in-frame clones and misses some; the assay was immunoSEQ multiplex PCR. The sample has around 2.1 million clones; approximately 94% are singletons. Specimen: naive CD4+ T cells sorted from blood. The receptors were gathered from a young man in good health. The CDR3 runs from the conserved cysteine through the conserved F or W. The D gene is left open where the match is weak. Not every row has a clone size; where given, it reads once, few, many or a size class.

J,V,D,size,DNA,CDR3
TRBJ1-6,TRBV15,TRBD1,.,TGTGCCACCAGCGGGCCAGACAGGGGGAATTCACCCCTCCACTTT,CATSGPDRGNSPLHF
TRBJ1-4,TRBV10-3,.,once,TGTGCCATCAGTGTCGACAGGTCTGCAACTAATGAAAAACTGTTTTTT,CAISVDRSATNEKLFF
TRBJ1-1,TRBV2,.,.,TGTGCCAGCAGTGAGTTGGGTGGGACTGAAGCTTTCTTT,CASSELGGTEAFF
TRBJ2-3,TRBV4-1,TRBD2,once,TGCGCCAGCAGCCAAGTCCCCCTAGCGGGGAATACAGATACGCAGTATTTT,CASSQVPLAGNTDTQYF
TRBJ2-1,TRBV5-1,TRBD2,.,TGCGCCAGCAGCTGGGGGGACTATCAGGGTGAGCAGTTCTTC,CASSWGDYQGEQFF
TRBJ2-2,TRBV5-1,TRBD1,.,TGCGCCAGCAGCTCGGGACAGGGTAACACCGGGGAGCTGTTTTTT,CASSSGQGNTGELFF
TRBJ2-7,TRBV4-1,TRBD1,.,TGCGCCAGCAAGGCCCCCGGGACAGGACCCGAGCAGTACTTC,CASKAPGTGPEQYF
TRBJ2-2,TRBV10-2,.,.,TGCGCCAGCAGTGAAAACGGGGGTGCCGGGGAGCTGTTTTTT,CASSENGGAGELFF
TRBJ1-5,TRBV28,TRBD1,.,TGTGCCAGCAGTTCGGGGACAGTCGATAGCAATCAGCCCCAGCATTTT,CASSSGTVDSNQPQHF
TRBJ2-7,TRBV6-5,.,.,TGTGCCAGCAGTTACTCGTGGGCAGGCACCTACGAGCAGTACTTC,CASSYSWAGTYEQYF
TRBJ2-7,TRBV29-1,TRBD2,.,TGCAGCGTGGGCGGGACTAGCGGGAGATCCTACGAGCAGTACTTC,CSVGGTSGRSYEQYF
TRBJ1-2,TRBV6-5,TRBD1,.,TGTGCCAGCAGCCAAGGACAGGGGGCGTGGGGCTACACCTTC,CASSQGQGAWGYTF
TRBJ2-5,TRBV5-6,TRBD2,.,TGTGCCAGCAGCTTTCGAACTAGCGGGGGGACCCAAGAGACCCAGTACTTC,CASSFRTSGGTQETQYF
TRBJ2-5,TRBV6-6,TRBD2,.,TGTGCCAGCAAGACTAGCGGGGGACAAGAGACCCAGTACTTC,CASKTSGGQETQYF
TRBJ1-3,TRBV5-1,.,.,TGCGCCAGCAGCCCGACTCTCGTAGCGGCAGCCTCTGGAAACACCATATATTTT,CASSPTLVAAASGNTIYF
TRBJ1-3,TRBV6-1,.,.,TGTGCCAGCAGTGAACTTACGGGCTTCTCTGGAAACACCATATATTTT,CASSELTGFSGNTIYF
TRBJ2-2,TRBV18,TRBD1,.,TGTGCCAGCTCACGACAGGGTACGAACACCGGGGAGCTGTTTTTT,CASSRQGTNTGELFF
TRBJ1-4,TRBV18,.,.,TGTGCCAGCTCAGTTTACTTCGGGTCTAATGAAAAACTGTTTTTT,CASSVYFGSNEKLFF
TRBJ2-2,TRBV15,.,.,TGTGCCACCAGCAGAGGCTCCCTAGGGAACACCGGGGAGCTGTTTTTT,CATSRGSLGNTGELFF
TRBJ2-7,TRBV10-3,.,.,TGTGCCATCACCGACGGGAGCTCCTACGAGCAGTACTTC,CAITDGSSYEQYF
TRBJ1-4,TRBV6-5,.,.,TGTGCCAGCAGTCTAACCCCCAATGAAAAACTGTTTTTT,CASSLTPNEKLFF
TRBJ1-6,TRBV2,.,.,TGTGCCAGCACCTATATGGACGGCACCTCCTATAATTCACCCCTCCACTTT,CASTYMDGTSYNSPLHF
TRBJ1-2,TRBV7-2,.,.,TGTGCCAGCAGCTTAAGGACAGACTATGGCTACACCTTC,CASSLRTDYGYTF
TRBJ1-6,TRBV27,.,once,TGTGCCAGCAGTTTAATCAGGGGCGACAATTCACCCCTCCACTTT,CASSLIRGDNSPLHF
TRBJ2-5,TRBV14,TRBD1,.,TGTGCCAGCAGCTCACAGGGGGCCGGAGAGACCCAGTACTTC,CASSSQGAGETQYF
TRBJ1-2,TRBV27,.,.,TGTGCCAGCAGTTCTTTTACTACGGCTGGTATTAACTATGGCTACACCTTC,CASSSFTTAGINYGYTF
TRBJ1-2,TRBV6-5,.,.,TGTGCCAGCAGTTACTCTAGGGACTCGGGCTATGGCTACACCTTC,CASSYSRDSGYGYTF
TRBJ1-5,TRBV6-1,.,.,TGTGCCAGCAGTGAAGGACAGTTAGGACAGCCCCAGCATTTT,CASSEGQLGQPQHF
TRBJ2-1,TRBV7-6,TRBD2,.,TGTGCCAGCAGCTTAGTGCCCGGGACTACTCTCTACAATGAGCAGTTCTTC,CASSLVPGTTLYNEQFF
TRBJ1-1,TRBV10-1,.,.,TGCGCCAGCAGTGAGAGCGGGCGGAACACTGAAGCTTTCTTT,CASSESGRNTEAFF
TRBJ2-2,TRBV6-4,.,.,TGTGCCAGCAAATTAGTCCCCAGCACCGGGGAGCTGTTTTTT,CASKLVPSTGELFF
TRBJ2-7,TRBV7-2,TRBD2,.,TGTGCCAGCAGCTCCGGGACTAGCGGGAGTTCCTACGAGCAGTACTTC,CASSSGTSGSSYEQYF
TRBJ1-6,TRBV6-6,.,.,TGTGCCAGCAGCTCTAAACCGACCTGGCCCCTCCACTTT,CASSSKPTWPLHF
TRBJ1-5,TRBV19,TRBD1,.,TGTGCCAGTATTCCCGACAGGGTTGTGCCCCAGCATTTT,CASIPDRVVPQHF
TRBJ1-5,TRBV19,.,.,TGTGCCAGTAGTATTGAAGGGGGCAATCAGCCCCAGCATTTT,CASSIEGGNQPQHF
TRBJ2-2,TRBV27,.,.,TGTGCCAGCAGTTTATCCACGGTAGTAGGCGGGGAGCTGTTTTTT,CASSLSTVVGGELFF
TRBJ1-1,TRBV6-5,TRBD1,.,TGTGCCAGCAGGTCCGGGACAGTGGGGGGTATTGAAGCTTTCTTT,CASRSGTVGGIEAFF
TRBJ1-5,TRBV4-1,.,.,TGCGCCAGCAGCCCCGGCGTTGACAGAAATCAGCCCCAGCATTTT,CASSPGVDRNQPQHF
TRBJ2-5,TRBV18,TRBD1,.,TGTGCCAGCTCACCGAGGACAGGGGAAGAGACCCAGTACTTC,CASSPRTGEETQYF
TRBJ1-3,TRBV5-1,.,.,TGCGCCAGCAGCTTGGAGGGAGATTCTGGAAACACCATATATTTT,CASSLEGDSGNTIYF
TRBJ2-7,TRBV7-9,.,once,TGTGCCAGCAACCCCTTATCCTACGAGCAGTACTTC,CASNPLSYEQYF
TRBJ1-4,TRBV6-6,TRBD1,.,TGTGCCAGCAGCCCAGGACAGGGTAATGAAAAACTGTTTTTT,CASSPGQGNEKLFF
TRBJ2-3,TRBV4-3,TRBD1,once,TGCGCCAGCAGCTCAAACCAGGGGGCTACAGATACGCAGTATTTT,CASSSNQGATDTQYF
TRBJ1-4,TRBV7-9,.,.,TGTGCCAGCAGCCCCTGGGGGAAGGGTGCGACTAATGAAAAACTGTTTTTT,CASSPWGKGATNEKLFF
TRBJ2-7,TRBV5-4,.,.,TGTGCCAGCAGCCGAAGCAAGTTCGGGCCCAACCCCCTTCTGGAGCAGTACTTC,CASSRSKFGPNPLLEQYF
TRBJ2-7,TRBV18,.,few,TGTGCCAGCTCACCACTAGTGCAGGCCTACGAGCAGTACTTC,CASSPLVQAYEQYF
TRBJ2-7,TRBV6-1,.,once,TGTGCCAGCAGGGCCGAGGATAAGGGATTCAGCGAGCAGTACTTC,CASRAEDKGFSEQYF
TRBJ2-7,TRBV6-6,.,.,TGTGCCAGCAGTTACTCGGACACTTCCTACGAGCAGTACTTC,CASSYSDTSYEQYF
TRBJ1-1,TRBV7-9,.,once,TGTGCCAGCAGCTCCAACAGGGAGGACACTGAAGCTTTCTTT,CASSSNREDTEAFF
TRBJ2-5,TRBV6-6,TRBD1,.,TGTGCCAGCAGTTACTATCCAGGGGGTAGGCAAGAGACCCAGTACTTC,CASSYYPGGRQETQYF
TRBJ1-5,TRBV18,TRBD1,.,TGTGCCAGCTCTGGTGACAGGGTTAATCAGCCCCAGCATTTT,CASSGDRVNQPQHF
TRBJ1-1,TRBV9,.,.,TGTGCCAGCAGCGTAGAAGGGGGGTCCACTGAAGCTTTCTTT,CASSVEGGSTEAFF
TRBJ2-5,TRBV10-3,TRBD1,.,TGTGCCATCCGGACAGGGGTCATGGAGACCCAGTACTTC,CAIRTGVMETQYF